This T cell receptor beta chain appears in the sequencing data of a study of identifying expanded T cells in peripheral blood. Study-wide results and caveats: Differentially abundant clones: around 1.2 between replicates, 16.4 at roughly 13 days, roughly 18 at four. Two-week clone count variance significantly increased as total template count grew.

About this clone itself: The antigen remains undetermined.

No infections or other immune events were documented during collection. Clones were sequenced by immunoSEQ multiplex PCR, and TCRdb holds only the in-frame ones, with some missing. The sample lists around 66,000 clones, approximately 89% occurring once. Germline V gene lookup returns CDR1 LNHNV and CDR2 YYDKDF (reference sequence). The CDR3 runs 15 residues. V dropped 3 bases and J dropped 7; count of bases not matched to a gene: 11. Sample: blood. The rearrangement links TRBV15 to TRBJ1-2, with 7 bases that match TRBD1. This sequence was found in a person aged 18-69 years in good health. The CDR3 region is CATSSRDSGNTGYTF. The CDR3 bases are TGTGCCACCAGCAGCCGGGACAGTGGAAATACTGGCTACACCTTC.